A selection of T cell receptor beta chains follows, all from one sample in a study of blood T cells in healthy people across ages. TCRdb independently ran MiXCR on the 5' RACE reads; one entry per CDR3 protein. The table lists 790,000 or so distinct CDR3 sequences, 46% of them singletons. Sequencing used blood. The receptors originated from a man at least 80 years old in good health. Both conserved end residues are part of each CDR3. The D gene is left open where the match is weak. Part of the rows lack a size; the others show once, few, many or a class for expanded clones.

V gene	clone size	D gene	J gene	CDR3 protein	CDR3 DNA
TRBV5-1	-	-	TRBJ2-1	CASSLSLVISYNEQFF	TGCGCCAGCAGCTTGAGTCTCGTCATCTCCTACAATGAGCAGTTCTTC
TRBV5-5	many	-	TRBJ2-5	CASSPTGLLDQETQYF	TGTGCCAGCAGCCCAACCGGCCTGCTTGATCAAGAGACCCAGTACTTC
TRBV24-1	-	-	TRBJ2-3	CATSPDSTDTQYF	TGTGCCACCAGCCCGGACAGCACAGATACGCAGTATTTT
TRBV7-2	few	TRBD2	TRBJ2-1	CASSVTSGSDEQFF	TGTGCCAGCAGCGTGACTAGCGGGAGCGATGAGCAGTTCTTC
TRBV9	-	TRBD2	TRBJ2-7	CASSDDSGRALSYNEQYF	TGTGCCAGCAGCGACGATAGCGGGAGGGCCCTCTCCTACAATGAGCAGTACTTC
TRBV5-6	-	-	TRBJ2-1	CASSPGLQYHNEQFF	TGTGCCAGCAGCCCGGGACTCCAGTACCACAATGAGCAGTTCTTC
TRBV30	few	-	TRBJ2-1	CAWSAGVGSRSYNEQFF	TGTGCCTGGAGTGCTGGCGTGGGCAGTCGCTCCTACAATGAGCAGTTCTTC
TRBV3-1	once	TRBD2	TRBJ2-1	CASSQMSGRARNERFF	TGTGCCAGCAGCCAGATGAGCGGGAGGGCCCGGAATGAGCGGTTCTTC
TRBV7-2	few	TRBD2	TRBJ2-3	CASSFGSSGSDTQYF	TGTGCCAGCAGCTTTGGTTCTAGCGGGAGTGATACGCAGTATTTT
TRBV11-3	-	-	TRBJ2-4	CASSLSLGLSKNIQYF	TGTGCCAGCAGCTTGTCCTTGGGACTTTCAAAAAACATTCAGTACTTC
TRBV7-2	-	-	TRBJ2-3	CASSRDPRVDTQYF	TGTGCCAGCAGCCGAGACCCACGAGTCGATACGCAGTATTTT
TRBV28	-	-	TRBJ2-7	CASIPSGDGSYEQYF	TGTGCCAGCATACCCTCCGGGGACGGCTCCTACGAGCAGTACTTC
TRBV5-8	-	-	TRBJ2-4	CASTNPGLVSIQYF	TGTGCCAGTACCAACCCGGGACTGGTCTCAATTCAGTACTTC
TRBV9	many	-	TRBJ2-5	CASSMRTGLEETQYF	TGTGCCAGCAGCATGCGTACAGGGTTGGAAGAGACCCAGTACTTC
TRBV20-1	-	TRBD1	TRBJ1-2	CSAFVGGGGDGYTF	TGCAGTGCTTTCGTGGGGGGAGGGGGCGATGGCTACACCTTC
TRBV5-1	-	-	TRBJ2-7	CASSLDVFSYEQYF	TGCGCCAGCAGCTTGGACGTATTCTCCTACGAGCAGTACTTC
TRBV24-1	-	TRBD1	TRBJ2-1	CATSEQGQGKYRNEQFF	TGTGCCACCAGTGAACAGGGACAGGGAAAGTATCGGAATGAGCAGTTCTTC
TRBV6-6	-	TRBD2	TRBJ2-1	CASSFVTSGSYNEQFF	TGTGCCAGCAGTTTCGTGACTAGCGGGAGTTACAATGAGCAGTTCTTC
TRBV28	-	-	TRBJ1-1	CASSLSGPRIWPYTEAFF	TGTGCCAGCAGTTTATCAGGACCCCGGATTTGGCCTTACACTGAAGCTTTCTTT
TRBV20-1	-	-	TRBJ2-7	CSARSYQGSYEQYF	TGCAGTGCTAGATCTTACCAGGGGTCCTACGAGCAGTACTTC
TRBV7-2	few	-	TRBJ2-3	CASSLASSVDTQYF	TGTGCCAGCAGCTTAGCGAGTAGTGTGGATACGCAGTATTTT
TRBV5-1	many	TRBD1	TRBJ2-7	CASSLGQGEQYF	TGTGCCAGCAGCTTAGGACAGGGCGAGCAGTACTTC
TRBV15	-	-	TRBJ2-4	CATSMMTKNIQYF	TGTGCCACCAGCATGATGACCAAAAACATTCAGTACTTC
TRBV2	-	TRBD1	TRBJ2-5	CASTRDRGETQYF	TGTGCCAGCACCAGGGACAGGGGAGAGACCCAGTACTTC
TRBV29-1	few	-	TRBJ1-2	CSVAGRGGNGYTF	TGCAGCGTTGCCGGCAGGGGCGGTAATGGCTACACCTTC
TRBV6-5	-	TRBD1	TRBJ1-1	CASRPTGGTEAFF	TGTGCCAGCAGACCTACAGGGGGGACTGAAGCTTTCTTT
TRBV21-1	-	-	TRBJ2-7	CASSKGPPLYEQYF	TGTGCCAGCAGCAAAGGCCCCCCCCTCTACGAGCAGTACTTC
TRBV7-3	few	TRBD2	TRBJ2-3	CASSLNLAGGTDTQYF	TGTGCCAGCAGCTTAAATCTAGCGGGAGGCACAGATACGCAGTATTTT
TRBV12-3/TRBV12-4	-	-	TRBJ1-1	CASTAGPERSTEAFF	TGTGCCAGCACCGCTGGACCCGAAAGGAGCACTGAAGCTTTCTTT
TRBV5-1	few	TRBD2	TRBJ2-1	CASSPSGTSSNEQFF	TGCGCCAGCAGCCCTAGCGGAACCTCTAGCAATGAGCAGTTCTTC
TRBV6-2/TRBV6-3	many	TRBD2	TRBJ2-3	CASNKRERTDTQYF	TGTGCCAGCAATAAGCGGGAGAGGACAGATACGCAGTATTTT
TRBV21-1	-	-	TRBJ2-7	CASSDGLAGALYEQYF	TGTGCCAGCAGCGATGGACTAGCGGGAGCGCTTTACGAGCAGTACTTC
TRBV2	many	-	TRBJ1-1	CASSDDSYTEAFF	TGTGCCAGCAGTGACGACAGCTATACTGAAGCTTTCTTT
TRBV12-3/TRBV12-4	-	TRBD1	TRBJ2-2	CASSLGQGGNTGELFF	TGTGCCAGCAGTCTCGGACAGGGTGGCAACACCGGGGAGCTGTTTTTT
TRBV7-6	many	TRBD2	TRBJ2-1	CASSLERGSSYNEQFF	TGTGCCAGCAGCCTCGAGCGGGGGAGCTCCTACAATGAGCAGTTCTTC
TRBV4-2	-	TRBD2	TRBJ2-5	CASSQAKLAGVSETQYF	TGTGCCAGCAGCCAAGCCAAATTAGCGGGAGTATCGGAGACCCAGTACTTC
TRBV9	-	TRBD2	TRBJ2-1	CASSTRTSGRYSSYNEQFF	TGTGCCAGCAGCACCCGGACTAGCGGGCGTTACAGCTCCTACAATGAGCAGTTCTTC
TRBV20-1	-	TRBD2	TRBJ2-1	CSARGRGGGRALYNEQFF	TGCAGTGCTAGAGGAAGAGGAGGCGGGAGAGCTTTGTACAATGAGCAGTTCTTC
TRBV12-3/TRBV12-4	many	TRBD1	TRBJ2-5	CASSPLQGAGETQYF	TGCGCCAGCTCTCCTTTACAGGGGGCGGGGGAGACCCAGTACTTC
TRBV7-2	few	TRBD1	TRBJ1-1	CASSPGTARNTEAFF	TGTGCCAGCAGCCCCGGGACAGCCCGGAACACTGAAGCTTTCTTT
TRBV30	-	-	TRBJ2-1	CAWSSLREQFF	TGTGCCTGGAGTAGTTTAAGGGAGCAGTTCTTC
TRBV7-2	many	TRBD1	TRBJ2-7	CASNQGDSSYEQYF	TGTGCCAGCAATCAGGGGGACAGCTCCTACGAGCAGTACTTC
TRBV10-3	few	TRBD2	TRBJ2-1	CAISEGILAGGYNEQFF	TGTGCCATCAGTGAGGGGATACTAGCGGGTGGATACAATGAGCAGTTCTTC
TRBV18	-	TRBD1	TRBJ2-7	CARSQSRPGTGGRSEQYF	TGTGCCAGATCCCAATCACGCCCAGGGACAGGGGGCCGTAGCGAGCAGTACTTC
TRBV5-1	-	TRBD2	TRBJ2-3	CASSSLSGAGADTQYF	TGCGCCAGCAGCTCTTTAAGCGGAGCGGGGGCAGATACGCAGTATTTT
TRBV27	few	-	TRBJ1-6	CASSFEGGNNSPLHF	TGTGCCAGCAGCTTCGAGGGGGGTAATAATTCACCCCTCCACTTT
TRBV29-1	many	TRBD2	TRBJ2-3	CSVESSGRAWTQYF	TGCAGCGTGGAATCTAGCGGGAGGGCCTGGACGCAGTATTTT
TRBV6-6	-	-	TRBJ2-7	CASSYLGAGLYEQYF	TGTGCCAGCAGTTACCTGGGTGCGGGCCTCTACGAGCAGTACTTC
TRBV16	-	TRBD2	TRBJ2-2	CASSRGHNQRDTGELFF	TGTGCCAGCAGCCGAGGTCACAATCAGCGGGATACCGGGGAGCTGTTTTTT
TRBV13	few	TRBD2	TRBJ2-4	CASSLFGLAGADIQYF	TGTGCCAGCAGCCTATTCGGACTAGCGGGAGCGGACATTCAGTACTTC
TRBV29-1	-	-	TRBJ2-7	CSVVGGVHEQYF	TGCAGCGTTGTGGGCGGGGTTCACGAGCAGTACTTC
TRBV12-3/TRBV12-4	few	TRBD2	TRBJ2-3	CASSGTSGGPTDTQYF	TGTGCCAGCAGCGGGACTAGCGGAGGGCCCACAGATACGCAGTATTTT
TRBV5-5	-	-	TRBJ1-4	CASSRELQGEKLFF	TGTGCCAGCAGTAGAGAACTCCAGGGGGAAAAACTGTTTTTT
TRBV2	-	-	TRBJ2-7	CASINGGEQYF	TGTGCCAGTATTAACGGGGGCGAGCAGTACTTC